These 18 T cell receptor beta chains originate from one sample sequenced in a study of blood T cell repertoires in COVID-19. This table comes from immunoSEQ multiplex PCR, and its TCRdb copy is limited to in-frame clones, with some not included. The data contain around 100,000 clones, approximately 89% of them seen just once; the ten biggest clones take up around 20%. Material for sequencing was peripheral blood. These receptors were taken from a human donor in a cohort sampled during active COVID-19.

This rearrangement joins TRBV6-5 to TRBJ1-2; D is unresolved. V lost 0 bases, J lost 3 bases, and 5 bases lay in between. This CDR3 has 13 amino acids. CDR1 and CDR2 (germline): MNHEY, SVGAGI. The DNA of the CDR3 is TGTGCCAGCAGTTACTCGCGGGACTATGGCTACACCTTC. Translating gives CASSYSRDYGYTF.

This clone has just one count. This rearrangement joins TRBV4-1 to TRBJ2-7; D not resolved. The CDR3 extends over 12 amino acids. Per germline, CDR1 MGHRA and CDR2 YSYEKL. Trimming stripped 3 bases from V and 3 bases from J, with 6 bases between. For the CDR3, the DNA is TGCGCCAGCAGCCAGCCTAACTACGAGCAGTACTTC. It codes for CASSQPNYEQYF.

The J gene is TRBJ2-7, the V gene TRBV5-4; 10 bases line up with TRBD2. Per the germline V gene, CDR1 is SGHNT and CDR2 is YYREEE (reference sequence). CDR3 length equals 14 residues. J gave up 5 bases and V 5 bases, and 7 bases lay outside the gene matches. In DNA, the CDR3 is TGTGCCAGCAGTTCAGGGACTAGCGTCGACGAGCAGTACTTC. Its translation is CASSSGTSVDEQYF. Together with reference TRBV5-4 and TRBJ2-7, the CDR3 gives the full variable domain: ETGVTQSPTHLIKTRGQQVTLRCSSQSGHNTVSWYQQALGQGPQFIFQYYREEENGRGNFPPRFSGLQFPNYSSELNVNALELDDSALYLCASSSGTSVDEQYFGPGTRLTVT.

The chain is built from TRBV6-4 and TRBJ2-7; TRBD2 might be the D (6 bases). This CDR3 contains 13 residues. The V gene's germline CDR1 is MRHNA and CDR2 SNTAGT. V dropped 4 bases and J dropped 3 bases, with 10 bases sitting between them. CDR3 residues: CASSAGGGYEQYF. The CDR3, as DNA: TGTGCCAGCAGTGCTGGGGGAGGCTACGAGCAGTACTTC.

The rearrangement links TRBV3-1 (or the pseudogene TRBV3-2) to TRBJ1-2, with D hard to call. The V end was cut by 6 bases, the J end by 1 base, with 12 bases between. Germline CDR1 LGHDT, CDR2 YNNKEL (reference sequence). CDR3 size: 14 residues. The CDR3 bases are TGTGCCAGCAGTCCCCTTGAGGTTAACTATGGCTACACCTTC. Encoded protein: CASSPLEVNYGYTF.

The gene calls are TRBV27 and TRBJ2-7; 8 nucleotides match TRBD1. Losses at the gene ends were 6 bases for V and 5 bases for J; bases not matched to a gene: 6. This CDR3 comprises 13 residues. Per the germline V gene, CDR1 is MNHEY and CDR2 is SMNVEV (reference sequence). The CDR3, as DNA: TGTGCCAGCAGAAGGACAGGGTCCCACGAGCAGTACTTC. Translating gives CASRRTGSHEQYF.

V gene TRBV14 combines with J gene TRBJ2-3; TRBD1 is a possible D gene (6 bases). V lost 5 bases, J lost 1 base, and 16 bases lay in between. This CDR3 comprises 16 residues. Germline V gives CDR1 SGHDN, CDR2 FVKESK. The CDR3 is CASSYPGQTRTDTQYF. CDR3 bases: TGTGCCAGCAGCTACCCCGGACAGACCCGCACAGATACGCAGTATTTT.

This clone came up once. The chain joins TRBV9 to TRBJ2-7; no clear D gene. V shed 0 bases and J shed 0 bases, with 7 bases lying between them. Germline V gives CDR1 SGDLS, CDR2 YYNGEE. The CDR3 loop spans 14 amino acids. The CDR3 region is CASSVEPSSYEQYF. As DNA, the CDR3 is TGTGCCAGCAGCGTAGAACCCAGCTCCTACGAGCAGTACTTC.

This sequence joins TRBV23-1 and TRBJ2-3; tentatively, D is TRBD2 (5 bases). TRBV23-1 is noted as an ORF with a role that remains uncertain. Trimming removed 3 bases at V and 4 bases at J, with 35 bases between. The CDR3 consists of 22 residues. In nucleotides, the CDR3 is TGCGCCAGCAGTCAGCCCCATCTCGACATCGCTCCTAGAAGCGGCCATCCAGATACGCAGTATTTT. It translates to CASSQPHLDIAPRSGHPDTQYF.

This chain links TRBV11-3 with TRBJ1-1; D is uncertain. Trimming removed 1 base at V and 5 bases at J, with 8 bases between. The CDR3 spans 13 residues. Germline values: CDR1 SGHNT, CDR2 YENEEA. The CDR3 nucleotides are TGTGCCAGCAGCTTAGTTGCACAGACTGAAGCTTTCTTT. It codes for CASSLVAQTEAFF.

CDR3 DNA: TGCGCCAGCAGCTTGTCAGGGGACATTCAGTACTTC. This gives the protein CASSLSGDIQYF. The chain uses TRBV5-1 and TRBJ2-4; a weak D match, TRBD1 (6 bases). The CDR3 consists of 12 residues. Germline values: CDR1 SGHRS, CDR2 YFSETQ. Trimming removed 1 base from V and 8 bases from J, with 7 bases in between.

The chain joins TRBV28 to TRBJ2-2; tentatively, D is TRBD2 (5 bases). This CDR3 comprises 13 residues. CDR1 is MDHEN, CDR2 SYDVKM, per germline. The ends were cut back, 3 bases at V and 6 bases at J, with 8 bases in the middle. This CDR3 reads CASSLRVAGELFF. The CDR3 DNA reads as TGTGCCAGCAGTTTGAGGGTCGCCGGGGAGCTGTTTTTT.

This sequence joins TRBV5-8 and TRBJ2-2, with a weak D call TRBD1 (5 bases). With 2 bases removed from V and 7 bases from J, the gap between germline ends came to 15 bases. Per the germline V gene, CDR1 is SGHTS and CDR2 is YDEGEE. The CDR3 runs to 15 residues. CDR3 nucleotides: TGTGCCAGCAGCTTTATGGGCCCTACAGGCGGGGAGCTGTTTTTT. Its translation is CASSFMGPTGGELFF.

The genes are TRBV19 and TRBJ1-5; TRBD1 matches 10 bases. This CDR3 has 14 amino acids. V shed 4 bases, J shed 5 bases, and the junction held 2 bases outside the gene matches. Germline V CDR1 and CDR2: LNHDA, SQIVND (reference sequence). CDR3 residues: CASSRTGGDQPQHF. DNA for the CDR3: TGTGCCAGTAGTAGGACAGGGGGTGATCAGCCCCAGCATTTT.

The gene calls are TRBV6-5 and TRBJ2-7; TRBD1 matches 9 bases. V was clipped by 6 bases and J by 3 bases; unmatched bases: 9. The V gene's germline CDR1 is MNHEY and CDR2 SVGAGI. CDR3 length: 15 amino acids. This CDR3 reads CASRPTGTGFYEQYF. The CDR3 DNA follows: TGTGCCAGCAGGCCTACCGGGACAGGGTTCTACGAGCAGTACTTC.

The chain links TRBV7-3 to TRBJ2-1, with a possible D match to TRBD2 (6 bases). From germline, CDR1 is SGHTA and CDR2 FQGTGA. The CDR3 consists of 14 residues. Trimming removed 4 bases from V and 4 bases from J, with 11 bases in between. The CDR3 DNA reads as TGTGCCAGCAGCTCCCCCGGGAGTTACAATGAGCAGTTCTTC. Amino acid sequence: CASSSPGSYNEQFF.

The gene calls are TRBV15 and TRBJ2-5; 7 bases are a match to TRBD2. CDR3 size: 16 residues. With V trimmed by 3 bases and J by 5 bases, 12 bases remained unmatched. The V gene's germline CDR1 is LNHNV and CDR2 YYDKDF (reference sequence). For the CDR3, the DNA is TGTGCCACCAGCAGTGACTATGGGAGGGTAGGGGAGACCCAGTACTTC. This codes for CATSSDYGRVGETQYF.

The rearrangement links TRBV19 to TRBJ1-1, with D tentatively TRBD1 (6 bases). This CDR3 contains 16 residues. CDR1 is LNHDA, CDR2 SQIVND, per germline (reference sequence). V shed 7 bases and J shed 1 base, with 19 bases lying between them. The CDR3 protein is CASTPGAGQRNTEAFF. In nucleotides, the CDR3 is TGTGCCAGTACCCCAGGGGCCGGACAAAGGAACACTGAAGCTTTCTTT.